This entry lists 3 T cell receptor beta chains sequenced from one sample in a study of shared clonotypes between healthy human individuals. Using immunoSEQ multiplex PCR, the repertoire was profiled, and TCRdb retains in-frame clones only, with some absent. The sample shows around 500,000 clones, roughly 77% of them seen only once. The sequenced sample consisted of PBMCs. Receptors originate from a middle-aged woman in good health. Some clones in this sample may be carry-over from other donors' samples.

This clone has only one observation. The V and J genes are TRBV28 and TRBJ2-7; 8 nucleotides match TRBD1. J lost 3 bases, V lost 5 bases, and 6 bases had no gene match. The length of the CDR3 is 14 residues. CDR1 MDHEN and CDR2 SYDVKM come from the germline V gene. The CDR3 here is CASSQRTGLYEQYF. The CDR3 nucleotides read TGTGCCAGCAGTCAGAGGACAGGGCTCTACGAGCAGTACTTC. Full variable domain (remainder filled in from reference TRBV28 and TRBJ2-7): DVKVTQSSRYLVKRTGEKVFLECVQDMDHENMFWYRQDPGLGLRLIYFSYDVKMKEKGDIPEGYSVSREKKERFSLILESASTNQTSMYLCASSQRTGLYEQYFGPGTRLTVT.

V is TRBV10-1 and J is TRBJ2-7; the match to TRBD2 covers 11 bases. J lost 0 bases, V lost 6 bases, and 10 bases had no gene match. The CDR3 covers 17 residues. Germline-derived CDR1 and CDR2 are WNHNN and SYGVQD (reference sequence). CDR3 loop: CASRIGLAGSSSYEQYF. Here the CDR3 DNA reads TGCGCCAGCAGGATAGGACTAGCGGGCAGCAGCTCCTACGAGCAGTACTTC.

This chain uses TRBV18 with TRBJ1-4; TRBD1 might be the D (5 bases). V lost 6 bases to trimming and J lost 3 bases, with 11 bases between them. Germline loops: CDR1 KGHSH, CDR2 LQKENI. This CDR3 region has 14 residues. The CDR3 nucleotides are TGTGCCAGCTCCCCGGGACTGCCTAATGAAAAACTGTTTTTT. This gives the protein CASSPGLPNEKLFF.